The 7 T cell receptor beta chains below come from one sample, sequenced in a study of radiotherapy plus CTLA-4 blockade in lung cancer (dated by TCRdb to the late 2010s). Libraries were built with the immunoSEQ multiplex PCR assay. Here the immuneACCESS table is served through TCRdb, limited to in-frame sequences with V and J called. Missing clones are a known gap in these copies; in checked studies unresolved V genes cover under half, and the rest lacks a known reason. The table for this sample lists 50,000 to 70,000 clones; 70% to 85% of them were counted only once. Jointly, the top ten make up about 4% of the sample. Sequenced material: peripheral blood, taken from a patient treated with radiotherapy plus ipilimumab. The source is a human donor with non-small cell lung cancer who had a partial response to radiotherapy plus ipilimumab.

The V call is TRBV9, the J call TRBJ1-4, with D perhaps TRBD1 (5 bases). With 0 bases removed from V and 2 bases from J, the gap between germline ends came to 8 bases. The germline gives CDR1 SGDLS, CDR2 YYNGEE. The CDR3 has 15 residues. CDR3 region: CASSVEGQTNEKLFF. As DNA, the CDR3 is TGTGCCAGCAGCGTAGAGGGGCAGACTAATGAAAAACTGTTTTTT.

The chain combines TRBV7-2 with TRBJ1-5, with a tentative D call TRBD1 (6 bases). The ends were cut back, 6 bases at V and 5 bases at J, with 14 bases in the middle. Germline V lookup: CDR1 SGHTA, CDR2 FQGNSA. This CDR3 is built from 14 residues. The CDR3 DNA reads TGTGCCAGCAGTTCCCCAGGGGCAGATCAGCCCCAGCATTTT. Amino acid sequence: CASSSPGADQPQHF.

This clone has just one count. The gene calls are TRBV30 and TRBJ2-3; TRBD2 aligns across 8 bases. This CDR3 is 15 amino acids long. Per germline, CDR1 GTSNPN and CDR2 SVGIG (reference sequence). The V and J ends lost 0 bases and 3 bases, in that order; junction bases with no gene match: 5. CDR3 DNA sequence: TGTGCCTGGAGTGTACATCGGGGGGGTACAGATACGCAGTATTTT. This codes for CAWSVHRGGTDTQYF.

The genes are TRBV9 and TRBJ1-1, with TRBD1 as a possible D gene (6 bases). This CDR3 contains 14 residues. V lost 2 bases and J lost 4, with 12 bases in between. CDR1 is SGDLS and CDR2 is YYNGEE in the germline V gene. The DNA for the CDR3 is TGTGCCAGCAGCGTTGACAGGTGGCCCACTGAAGCTTTCTTT. Translating gives CASSVDRWPTEAFF.

This clone was seen only a few times. The chain links TRBV5-5 to TRBJ2-2; TRBD1 matches at 9 bases. The CDR3 is 17 amino acids. J gave up 0 bases and V 4 bases, and 7 bases lay outside the gene matches. CDR1 SGHKS and CDR2 YYEKEE come from the germline V gene (reference sequence). The CDR3 protein is CASSPIQGAANTGELFF. The CDR3 DNA reads TGTGCCAGCAGCCCGATACAGGGGGCGGCGAACACCGGGGAGCTGTTTTTT.

This CDR3 is CASSVATSGGAMGQETQYF. CDR3 nucleotide sequence: TGTGCCAGCAGCGTAGCCACTAGCGGGGGGGCCATGGGGCAAGAGACCCAGTACTTC. The V and J genes are TRBV9 and TRBJ2-5; 13 bases fit TRBD2. Germline CDR1 SGDLS, CDR2 YYNGEE. The CDR3 totals 19 residues. The V segment lost 0 bases and the J segment 2 bases; nucleotides outside the gene matches: 10.

J is TRBJ1-1 and V is TRBV2, with 7 bases fitting TRBD1. The germline V gene has CDR1 SNHLY and CDR2 FYNNEI. J was trimmed by 2 bases and V by 8 bases; bases with no gene match: 8. There are 14 residues in the CDR3. The CDR3 sequence: CASQVTGFNTEAFF. In DNA, the CDR3 is TGTGCCAGCCAAGTGACAGGGTTTAACACTGAAGCTTTCTTT. The variable domain in full, with the rest retrieved from reference TRBV2 and TRBJ1-1, is EPEVTQTPSHQVTQMGQEVILRCVPISNHLYFYWYRQILGQKVEFLVSFYNNEISEKSEIFDDQFSVERPDGSNFTLKIRSTKLEDSAMYFCASQVTGFNTEAFFGQGTRLTVV.